This T cell receptor beta chain was sequenced in a study of regulatory T cells in long-lasting Graves disease. This sample's time point: newly diagnosed GD, antithyroid drugs for less than 3 months. From RNA extracted from PBMCs, the TCR library was made. Construction of the TCR beta libraries employed iRepertoire HTBI primers in conjunction with Arm-PCR of CDR3 regions. TCRdb re-called the multiplex PCR reads with MiXCR, one entry per CDR3 protein. The data hold over 450,000 distinct CDR3 sequences, with about 11% observed a single time. This sample also belongs to another study, concerning T cells in Graves' hyperthyroidism and ophthalmopathy. That study reports: For the diagnoses, clinical symptoms, serum thyroxine and TRAb, thyroid ultrasound and orbital computed tomography were used. The study used the HTBI primer set for a first-round RT-PCR of the TCR CDR3. Clonotypes that were expanded in thyroid above 0.001 mostly appeared in blood too.

This receptor was taken from a woman in her twenties or thirties with Graves disease. The sample consisted of peripheral blood mononuclear cells (PBMCs), taken at new diagnosis, from a patient treated with antithyroid drugs.

For the CDR3, the DNA is TGTGCCAGCAGCGTAGGGGGGTCAGGATTTGGTGAGCAGTTCTTC. As protein: CASSVGGSGFGEQFF. The rearrangement uses TRBV9 and TRBJ2-1; either TRBD1 or TRBD2 may fit D (5 bases each). Germline CDR1 and CDR2: SGDLS and YYNGEE. The CDR3 runs 15 residues. V was clipped by 0 bases and J by 9 bases, with 16 bases between them.